One sample yielded the 26 T cell receptor beta chains listed below, sequenced in a study of blood T cells in healthy people across ages. Then a second PCR, running roughly 7 to 11 cycles, was carried out with a sample-barcoded 5' primer and a J-beta primer mix. TCRdb re-derived calls from the 5' RACE reads in MiXCR, one entry per CDR3 protein. The sample includes over 600,000 distinct CDR3 sequences, 20% to 25% of them seen just once. Sequencing input: blood. These receptors originate from a man aged 70 or older in good health.

The chain carries TRBV14 and TRBJ2-1; perhaps TRBD1 as D (6 bases). The J call is doubtful: the DNA matches TRBJ2-7 better. CDR1 and CDR2 from the germline V gene are SGHDN and FVKESK. The CDR3 totals 14 residues. In DNA, the CDR3 is TGTGCCAGCAGCCAAGGCAGGGGCATATACGAGCAGTACTTC. Amino acid sequence: CASSQGRGIYEQYF.

The V and J genes are TRBV24-1 and TRBJ2-1; the match to TRBD2 covers 10 bases. V dropped 4 bases and J dropped 9; count of bases not matched to a gene: 5. The CDR3 length is 14 residues. Per germline, CDR1 KGHDR and CDR2 SFDVKD. The CDR3 loop reads CATSEASGSREQFF. The CDR3, as DNA: TGTGCCACCAGTGAGGCTAGCGGGAGTCGTGAGCAGTTCTTC.

The chain uses TRBV10-3 and TRBJ2-3, with TRBD2 as a possible D gene (6 bases). This CDR3 has 14 amino acids. Germline V CDR1 and CDR2: ENHRY, SYGVKD. Deletions cut 10 bases from V and 2 bases from J, with 16 bases between. In DNA form, the CDR3 reads TGTGCCACCCGTGGGGGAGGTTCCACAGATACGCAGTATTTT. Protein: CATRGGGSTDTQYF.

This clonotype was detected a few times. In DNA form, the CDR3 reads TGTGCCAGCAGCTTTGGTCAGGTCCTAGGTGAGCAGTTCTTC. It codes for CASSFGQVLGEQFF. The chain is built from TRBV7-8 and TRBJ2-1; D uncertain. CDR3 length: 14 residues. V gave up 3 bases and J gave up 9 bases, with 15 bases separating them. Germline CDR1 reads SGHVS; CDR2 reads FQNEAQ.

This clonotype was observed a handful of times. The V gene is TRBV6-5, the J gene TRBJ2-1; the D is unclear. The better agreement between TRBJ2-7 and the DNA end casts doubt on the J call. Germline lookup yields CDR1 MNHEY and CDR2 SVGAGI. CDR3 length: 12 amino acids. CDR3 in amino acids: CASSYGPYEQYF. The CDR3 DNA sequence: TGTGCCAGCAGTTACGGGCCCTACGAGCAGTACTTC.

In this sample, this clonotype turned up many times. The chain joins TRBV7-2 to TRBJ2-2; D remains ambiguous. The germline V gene has CDR1 SGHTA and CDR2 FQGNSA. The CDR3 loop spans 14 amino acids. With 7 bases removed from V and 1 base from J, the gap between germline ends came to 10 bases. CDR3 protein: CASKAELNTGELFF. In DNA, the CDR3 is TGTGCCAGCAAGGCGGAGCTGAACACCGGGGAGCTGTTTTTT.

This chain links TRBV2 with TRBJ2-1, with D possibly being TRBD2 (6 bases). This CDR3 comprises 14 residues. CDR1 is SNHLY, CDR2 FYNNEI, per germline. Trimming took 5 bases from V and 5 from J, leaving 13 bases between them. As DNA, the CDR3 is TGTGCCAGCAGTTACCGGGACTCAAACAATGAGCAGTTCTTC. Protein product: CASSYRDSNNEQFF. Supplemented by reference TRBV2 and TRBJ2-1, the full variable domain reads EPEVTQTPSHQVTQMGQEVILRCVPISNHLYFYWYRQILGQKVEFLVSFYNNEISEKSEIFDDQFSVERPDGSNFTLKIRSTKLEDSAMYFCASSYRDSNNEQFFGPGTRLTVL.

This clonotype was observed a handful of times. The germline gene is not matched at one end of the junction; a read error may be the cause. The rearrangement uses TRBV7-9 and TRBJ2-5; 7 bases fit TRBD1. This CDR3 spans 16 amino acids. Germline CDR1 reads SEHNR; CDR2 reads FQNEAQ (reference sequence). Here the CDR3 reads CAGSLGGVPDHETQYF. CDR3 in DNA: TGTGCCGGCAGCTTAGGGGGCGTTCCGGATCACGAGACCCAGTACTTC.

This clonotype was counted a few times. The chain recombines TRBV7-9 with TRBJ1-1; a possible D gene is TRBD1 (5 bases). The CDR3 loop spans 12 amino acids. V gave up 1 base and J gave up 11 bases, with 11 bases separating them. Germline V gene lookup returns CDR1 SEHNR and CDR2 FQNEAQ (reference sequence). In nucleotides, the CDR3 is TGTGCCAGCAGCTTAGTCGGGGGTTCGGCTTTCTTT. As protein: CASSLVGGSAFF.

The rearrangement uses TRBV10-1 and TRBJ2-2; D is possibly TRBD2 (6 bases). V was cut by 0 bases and J by 1 base, with 6 bases left in between. Germline CDR1 and CDR2: WNHNN and SYGVQD (reference sequence). CDR3 length: 15 residues. CDR3 sequence (DNA): TGCGCCAGCAGTGAGTCTAGCGGGAACACCGGGGAGCTGTTTTTT. Its translation: CASSESSGNTGELFF.

The chain uses TRBV2 and TRBJ2-5; either TRBD1 or TRBD2 may fit D (6 bases each). The tail of the sequence fits TRBJ2-1 better, so the J call may be wrong. Germline V gene data show CDR1 as SNHLY and CDR2 as FYNNEI. The CDR3 is 15 amino acids. The CDR3 DNA follows: TGTGCCAGCAGCTTAGGGGGGACGGTATATTATGAGCAGTTCTTC. Translating gives CASSLGGTVYYEQFF.

The sample holds a few counts of this clonotype. This chain joins TRBV6-1 and TRBJ2-7; D remains unclear. The V gene lost 11 bases and the J gene lost 3 bases, with 8 bases spanning the gap. The CDR3 is 10 amino acids. Germline assignment: CDR1 MNHNS and CDR2 SASEGT. The chain's CDR3 is CAAADYEQYF. CDR3 DNA: TGTGCCGCCGCAGACTACGAGCAGTACTTC.

The chain joins TRBV19 to TRBJ1-5; 7 positions agree with TRBD1. Trimming at V came to 1 base and at J to 7 bases, leaving 7 bases not matched to a gene. Germline V gives CDR1 LNHDA, CDR2 SQIVND (reference sequence). The CDR3 spans 15 residues. The CDR3 here is CASSIVDRAVQPQHF. The DNA of the CDR3 is TGTGCCAGTAGTATAGTCGACAGGGCGGTCCAGCCCCAGCATTTT.

This clonotype was detected a few times. This may be a read error, as it is one base from a much larger clone. The genes are TRBV7-9 and TRBJ2-3, with D tentatively TRBD1 or TRBD2 (5 bases each). The CDR3 sequence is 16 residues long. CDR1 and CDR2 from the germline V gene are SEHNR and FQNEAQ (reference sequence). The CDR3 protein is CASSLEGTSDTDTRYF. The CDR3 DNA is TGTGCCAGCAGCTTAGAGGGGACGTCTGACACAGATACGCGGTATTTT.

The V call is TRBV29-1, the J call TRBJ1-1; possibly TRBD1 for D (6 bases). CDR1 and CDR2 from the germline V gene are SQVTM and ANQGSEA. The CDR3 is 14 amino acids. V dropped 1 base and J dropped 0 bases, with 9 bases sitting between them. CDR3 in amino acids: CSVEGTAMNTEAFF. CDR3 in DNA: TGCAGCGTTGAAGGGACAGCGATGAACACTGAAGCTTTCTTT.

This clonotype was detected many times. The chain has TRBV2 and TRBJ1-2, with D possibly matching TRBD1 (6 bases). V lost 4 bases to trimming and J lost 3 bases, with 9 bases between them. This CDR3 spans 13 amino acids. The germline CDR1 and CDR2 sequences are SNHLY and FYNNEI. CDR3: CASSVQGDYGYTF. The CDR3 DNA reads as TGTGCCAGCAGTGTACAGGGTGACTATGGCTACACCTTC.

This rearrangement joins TRBV7-2 to TRBJ2-5; D unresolved. Judging by the DNA end, TRBJ2-7 fits better; the J call may be wrong. The CDR3 is made up of 13 amino acids. Germline values: CDR1 SGHTA, CDR2 FQGNSA. The CDR3 nucleotides are TGTGCCAGCAGCCAAGACGTTGCCTACGAGCAGTACTTC. Protein sequence: CASSQDVAYEQYF.

The chain joins TRBV5-4 to TRBJ2-4; D is perhaps TRBD1 or TRBD2 (5 bases each). Looked up from germline, CDR1 is SGHNT and CDR2 is YYREEE (reference sequence). CDR3 length: 17 amino acids. Trimming took off 4 bases at V and 1 base at J, with 18 bases between the two ends. The CDR3 loop reads CASSPRGLPSAKNIQYF. The CDR3 DNA sequence: TGTGCCAGCAGCCCCCGGGGCCTCCCCTCGGCCAAAAACATTCAGTACTTC.

This clonotype was seen a few times. The chain is built from TRBV11-2 and TRBJ2-1, with 12 bases that match TRBD2. The germline V gene has CDR1 SGHAT and CDR2 FQNNGV. The V gene end was trimmed by 5 bases and the J gene end by 4 bases; junction bases not matched to a gene: 3. The CDR3 contains 15 residues. CDR3 nucleotides: TGTGCCAGCAGCCCCACTAGCGGGAGGTACAATGAGCAGTTCTTC. This gives the protein CASSPTSGRYNEQFF.

This clonotype was observed at least ten times. This chain joins TRBV7-9 and TRBJ1-2; TRBD1 agrees at 7 bases. Germline V gene lookup returns CDR1 SEHNR and CDR2 FQNEAQ (reference sequence). V lost 1 base to trimming and J lost 6 bases; unmatched junction nucleotides: 2. The CDR3 covers 13 residues. The CDR3 protein is CASSLDRGDGYTF. The CDR3 nucleotides read TGTGCCAGCAGCTTAGACAGGGGTGATGGCTACACCTTC.

The rearrangement links TRBV20-1 to TRBJ2-1; weak D call: TRBD1 (5 bases). V was shortened by 6 bases and J by 0 bases, with 15 bases between the two germline ends. The CDR3 contains 15 residues. Germline V CDR1 and CDR2: DFQATT, SNEGSKA (reference sequence). The CDR3 DNA reads TGCAGTGCGGCAGTAGGGGCGCTCTCCTACAATGAGCAGTTCTTC. It yields the protein CSAAVGALSYNEQFF.

This clonotype was seen only a few times. The genes are TRBV12-3 or TRBV12-4 and TRBJ1-5; D gene unclear. This CDR3 contains 15 residues. The V end was cut by 3 bases, the J end by 0 bases, with 9 bases between. The CDR3 DNA reads as TGTGCCAGCAGTTTGATCGGGGTTAGCAATCAGCCCCAGCATTTT. This codes for CASSLIGVSNQPQHF.

This rearrangement joins TRBV29-1 to TRBJ2-3; the D is unclear. Trimming cost V 5 bases and J 4 bases, with 10 bases left between them. CDR1 SQVTM and CDR2 ANQGSEA come from the germline V gene. The CDR3 covers 12 residues. CDR3 region: CSVPIGADTQYF. In DNA form, the CDR3 reads TGCAGCGTTCCGATTGGGGCAGATACGCAGTATTTT.

Many counts were recorded for this clonotype. The chain couples TRBV7-9 to TRBJ2-5; D is undetermined. Germline V gives CDR1 SEHNR, CDR2 FQNEAQ (reference sequence). This CDR3 region has 15 residues. The V end lost 6 bases, the J end lost 0 bases, and 14 bases lay between the germline ends. CDR3 DNA: TGTGCCAGCAGTCCAGACAATGACTACCAAGAGACCCAGTACTTC. Protein product: CASSPDNDYQETQYF.

V and J are TRBV6-2 or TRBV6-3 and TRBJ2-1, with D perhaps matching TRBD2 (6 bases). This CDR3 has 17 residues. Germline V CDR1 and CDR2: MNHEY, SVGEGT. V lost 7 bases, J lost 3 bases, and 22 bases lay in between. The CDR3 DNA sequence: TGTGCCAGCATCTCCGGGGGAGCGGAGGGCCTCTACAATGAGCAGTTCTTC. The encoded protein is CASISGGAEGLYNEQFF.

The CDR3 reads CSARESGGNTIYF. The CDR3 DNA sequence: TGCAGTGCTAGAGAAAGTGGAGGAAACACCATATATTTT. The chain links TRBV20-1 to TRBJ1-3; the D is unclear. The CDR3 has 13 amino acids. Trimming removed 0 bases from V and 4 bases from J, with 7 bases in between. CDR1 DFQATT and CDR2 SNEGSKA come from the germline V gene (reference sequence).